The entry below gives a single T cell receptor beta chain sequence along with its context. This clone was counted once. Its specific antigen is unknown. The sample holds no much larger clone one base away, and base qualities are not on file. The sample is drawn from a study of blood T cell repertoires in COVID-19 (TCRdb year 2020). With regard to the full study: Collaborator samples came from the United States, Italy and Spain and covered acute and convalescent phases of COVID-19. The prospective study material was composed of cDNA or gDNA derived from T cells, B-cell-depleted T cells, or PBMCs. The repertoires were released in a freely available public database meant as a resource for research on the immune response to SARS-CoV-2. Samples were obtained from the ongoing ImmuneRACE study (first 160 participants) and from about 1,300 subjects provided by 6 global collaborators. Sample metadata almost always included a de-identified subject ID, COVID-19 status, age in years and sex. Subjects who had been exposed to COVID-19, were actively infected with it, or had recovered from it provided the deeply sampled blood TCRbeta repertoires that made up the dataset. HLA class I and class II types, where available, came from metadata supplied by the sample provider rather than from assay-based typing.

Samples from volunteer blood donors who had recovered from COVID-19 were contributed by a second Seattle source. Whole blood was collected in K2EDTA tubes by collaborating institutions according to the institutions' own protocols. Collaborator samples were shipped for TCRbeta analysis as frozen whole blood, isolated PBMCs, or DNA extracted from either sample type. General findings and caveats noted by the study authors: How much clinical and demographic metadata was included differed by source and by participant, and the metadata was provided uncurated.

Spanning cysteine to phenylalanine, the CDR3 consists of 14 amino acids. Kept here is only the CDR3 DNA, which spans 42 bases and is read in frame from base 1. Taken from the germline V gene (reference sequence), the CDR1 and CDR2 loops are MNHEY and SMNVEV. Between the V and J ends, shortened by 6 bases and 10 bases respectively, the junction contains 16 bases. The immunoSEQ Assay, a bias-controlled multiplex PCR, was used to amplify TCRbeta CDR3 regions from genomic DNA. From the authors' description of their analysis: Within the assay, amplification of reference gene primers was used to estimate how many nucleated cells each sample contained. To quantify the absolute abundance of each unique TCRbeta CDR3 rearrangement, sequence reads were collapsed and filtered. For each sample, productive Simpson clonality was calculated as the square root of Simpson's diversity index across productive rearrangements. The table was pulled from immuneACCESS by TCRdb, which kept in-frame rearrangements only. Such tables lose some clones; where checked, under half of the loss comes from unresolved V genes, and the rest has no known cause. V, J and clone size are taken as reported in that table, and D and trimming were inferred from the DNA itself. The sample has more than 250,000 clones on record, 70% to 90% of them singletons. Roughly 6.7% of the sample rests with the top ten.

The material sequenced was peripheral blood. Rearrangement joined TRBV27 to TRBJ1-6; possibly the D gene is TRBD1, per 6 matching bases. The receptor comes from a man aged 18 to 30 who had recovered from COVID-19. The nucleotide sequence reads TGTGCCAGCAGCGGGCAGGGGTTAGGATCACCCCTCCACTTT. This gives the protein CASSGQGLGSPLHF.